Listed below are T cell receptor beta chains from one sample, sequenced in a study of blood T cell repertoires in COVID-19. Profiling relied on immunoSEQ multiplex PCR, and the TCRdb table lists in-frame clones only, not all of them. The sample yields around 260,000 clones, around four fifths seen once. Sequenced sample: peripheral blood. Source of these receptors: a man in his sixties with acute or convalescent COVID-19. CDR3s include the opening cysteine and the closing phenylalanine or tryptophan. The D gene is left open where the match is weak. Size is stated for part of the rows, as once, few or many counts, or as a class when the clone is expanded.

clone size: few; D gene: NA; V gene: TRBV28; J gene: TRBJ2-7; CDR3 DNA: TGTGCCAGCAGTTCTGTCGCTAGCGCGAGCTCCTACGAGCAGTACTTC; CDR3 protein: CASSSVASASSYEQYF
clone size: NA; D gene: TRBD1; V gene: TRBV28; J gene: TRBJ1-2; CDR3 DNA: TGTGCCAGCACAGGGGGCGGCGGCGGCTACACCTTC; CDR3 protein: CASTGGGGGYTF
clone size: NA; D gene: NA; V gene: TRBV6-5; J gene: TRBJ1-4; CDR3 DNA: TGTGCCAGCAGTCCCCGGTTAGGAGGGGAAAAACTGTTTTTT; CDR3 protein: CASSPRLGGEKLFF
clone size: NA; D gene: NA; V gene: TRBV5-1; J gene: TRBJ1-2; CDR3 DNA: TGCGCCAGCAGCTTAAACAGTAACTATGGCTACACCTTC; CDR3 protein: CASSLNSNYGYTF
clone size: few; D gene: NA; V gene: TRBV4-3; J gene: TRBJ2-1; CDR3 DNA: TGCGCCAGCAGCCAAGAAAAGGGTATTGGGCGGGGAAACTCCTACAATGAGCAGTTCTTC; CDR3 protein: CASSQEKGIGRGNSYNEQFF
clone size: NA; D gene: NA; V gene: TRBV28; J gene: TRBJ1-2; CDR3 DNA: TGTGCCAGCAGTTTACAGGGGATCTATGGCTACACCTTC; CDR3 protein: CASSLQGIYGYTF
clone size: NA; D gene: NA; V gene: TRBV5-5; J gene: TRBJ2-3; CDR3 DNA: TGTGCCAGCAGCTTCTCAGGGGACCGCACAGATACGCAGTATTTT; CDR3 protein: CASSFSGDRTDTQYF
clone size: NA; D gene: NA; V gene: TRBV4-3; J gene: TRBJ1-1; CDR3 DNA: TGCGCCAGCAGCCTCCAGGGAGGCACTGAAGCTTTCTTT; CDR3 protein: CASSLQGGTEAFF
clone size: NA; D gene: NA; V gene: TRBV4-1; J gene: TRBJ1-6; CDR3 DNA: TGCGCCAGCAGCCAAGATTTCGTAGGGGATAATTCACCCCTCCACTTT; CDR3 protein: CASSQDFVGDNSPLHF
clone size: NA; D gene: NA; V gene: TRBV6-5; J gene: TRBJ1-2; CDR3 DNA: TGTGCCAGCAGTTACGGGCCTTTCTATGGCTACACCTTC; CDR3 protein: CASSYGPFYGYTF
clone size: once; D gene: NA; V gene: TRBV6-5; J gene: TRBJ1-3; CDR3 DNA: TGTGCCAGCAGTTACCAGCCCCAGGGCACTGGAAACACCATATATTTT; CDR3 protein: CASSYQPQGTGNTIYF
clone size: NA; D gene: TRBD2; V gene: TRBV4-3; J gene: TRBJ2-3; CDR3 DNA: TGCGCCAGCAGCCAAGCGCGCTACCAGCGGGGCACTAGCACAGATACGCAGTATTTT; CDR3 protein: CASSQARYQRGTSTDTQYF
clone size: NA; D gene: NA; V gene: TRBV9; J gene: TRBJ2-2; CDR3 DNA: TGTGCCAGCAGCCCTTACAGGGTACACACCGGGGAGCTGTTTTTT; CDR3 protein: CASSPYRVHTGELFF
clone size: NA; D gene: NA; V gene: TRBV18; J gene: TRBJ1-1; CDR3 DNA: TGTGCCAGCTCACCCGGGAGTTCAAACACTGAAGCTTTCTTT; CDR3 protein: CASSPGSSNTEAFF
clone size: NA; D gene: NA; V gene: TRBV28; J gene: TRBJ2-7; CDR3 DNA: TGTGCCAGCAGTTTGGGCAGGACCTACGAGCAGTACTTC; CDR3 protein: CASSLGRTYEQYF
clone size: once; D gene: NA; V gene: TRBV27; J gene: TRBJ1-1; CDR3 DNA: TGTGCCAGCAGTTTAGGATTCGGGGGGCGCCAAGCTTTCTTT; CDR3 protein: CASSLGFGGRQAFF
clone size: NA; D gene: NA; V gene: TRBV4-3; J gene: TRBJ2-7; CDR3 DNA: TGCGCCAGCAGTTTAGCTCTCCTCCCGACCGACGAGCAGTACTTC; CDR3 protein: CASSLALLPTDEQYF
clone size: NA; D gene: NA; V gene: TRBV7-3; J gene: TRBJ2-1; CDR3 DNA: TGTGCCAGCAGCTTAACGCTAAATGAGCAGTTCTTC; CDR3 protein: CASSLTLNEQFF
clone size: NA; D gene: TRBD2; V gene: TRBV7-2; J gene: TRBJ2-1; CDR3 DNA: TGTGCCAGCAGCTCCCGGGGGGACCCCTACAATGAGCAGTTCTTC; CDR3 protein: CASSSRGDPYNEQFF
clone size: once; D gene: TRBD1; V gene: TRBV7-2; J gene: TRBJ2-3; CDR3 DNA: TGTGCCAGCAGCTTAACGTACAGGGGTGGGGATACGCAGTATTTT; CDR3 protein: CASSLTYRGGDTQYF
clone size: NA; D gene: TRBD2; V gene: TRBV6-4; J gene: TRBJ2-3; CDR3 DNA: TGTGCCAGCAGCCGGGGGGGAGGTACAGATACGCAGTATTTT; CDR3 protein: CASSRGGGTDTQYF
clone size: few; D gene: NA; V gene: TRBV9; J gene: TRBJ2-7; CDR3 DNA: TGTGCCAGCAGCGTAGAGGCGAGCGTCCTCTACGAGCAGTACTTC; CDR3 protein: CASSVEASVLYEQYF
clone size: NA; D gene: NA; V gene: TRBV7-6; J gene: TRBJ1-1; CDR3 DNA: TGTGCCAGCAGCTTAGTAGCGCAGGATTGGGGGGCTGAAGCTTTCTTT; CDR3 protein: CASSLVAQDWGAEAFF
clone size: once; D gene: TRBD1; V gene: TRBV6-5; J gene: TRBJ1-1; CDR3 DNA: TGTGCCAGCAGGCTGGACAGGGCCATGAACACTGAAGCTTTCTTT; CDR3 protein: CASRLDRAMNTEAFF
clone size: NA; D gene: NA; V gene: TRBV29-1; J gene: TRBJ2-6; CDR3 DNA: TGCAGCGCCGGGTCTGGGGCCAACGTCCTGACTTTC; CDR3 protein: CSAGSGANVLTF
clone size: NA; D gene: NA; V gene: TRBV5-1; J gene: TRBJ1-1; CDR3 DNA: TGCGCCAGCAGCTTGGCGACAGCGAGGTACACTGAAGCTTTCTTT; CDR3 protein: CASSLATARYTEAFF
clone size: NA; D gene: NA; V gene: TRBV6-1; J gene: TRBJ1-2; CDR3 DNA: TGTGCCAGCAGTGATCAAGGCTCTTCGGGGGGCTACACCTTC; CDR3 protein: CASSDQGSSGGYTF
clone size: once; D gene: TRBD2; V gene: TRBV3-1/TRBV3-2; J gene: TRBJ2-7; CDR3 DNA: TGTGCCAGCAGCCCGCGACTGGTAGCGGGGGGGCCCCACGAGCAGTACTTC; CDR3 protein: CASSPRLVAGGPHEQYF
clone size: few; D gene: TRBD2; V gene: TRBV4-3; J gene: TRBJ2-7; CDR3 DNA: TGCGCCAGCAGCCCCGGGACTAGCGGTACCTACGAGCAGTACTTC; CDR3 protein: CASSPGTSGTYEQYF
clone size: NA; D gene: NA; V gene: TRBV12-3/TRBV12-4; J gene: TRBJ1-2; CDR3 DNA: TGTGCCAGCAGTTTAATCGGGGGATGGGGCTACACCTTC; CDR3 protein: CASSLIGGWGYTF
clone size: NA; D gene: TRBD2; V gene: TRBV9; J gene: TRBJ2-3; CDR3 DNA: TGTGCCAGCAGCGTACTAGCGGGGGGCACAGATACGCAGTATTTT; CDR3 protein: CASSVLAGGTDTQYF
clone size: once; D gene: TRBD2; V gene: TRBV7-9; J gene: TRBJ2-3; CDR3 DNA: TGTGCCAGCATCCTTCTAGCGGGAGAAACGGCAGATACGCAGTATTTT; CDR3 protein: CASILLAGETADTQYF
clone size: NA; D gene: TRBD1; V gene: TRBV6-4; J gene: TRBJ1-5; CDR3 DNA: TGTGCCAGCAGTGACCAAGACAGGGGACTCAATCAGCCCCAGCATTTT; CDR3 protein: CASSDQDRGLNQPQHF
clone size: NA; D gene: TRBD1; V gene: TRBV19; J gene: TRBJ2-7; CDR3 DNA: TGTGCCAGTAGTATTCGGCGACAGGGCTACGAGCAGTACTTC; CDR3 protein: CASSIRRQGYEQYF
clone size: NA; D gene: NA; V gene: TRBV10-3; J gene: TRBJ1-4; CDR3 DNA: TGTGCCATCAGTGAACTTAAGGGGGATGAAAAACTGTTTTTT; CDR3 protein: CAISELKGDEKLFF
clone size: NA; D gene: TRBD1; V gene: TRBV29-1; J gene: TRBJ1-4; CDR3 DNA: TGCAGCGTTGATGGGACAGATGGAGAAAAACTGTTTTTT; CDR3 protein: CSVDGTDGEKLFF
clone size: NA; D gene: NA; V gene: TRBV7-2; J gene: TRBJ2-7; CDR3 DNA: TGTGCCAGCAGCTTATTACAGGGATACGAGCAGTACTTC; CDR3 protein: CASSLLQGYEQYF
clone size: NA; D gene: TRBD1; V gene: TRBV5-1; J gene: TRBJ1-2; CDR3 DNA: TGCGCCAGCAGCTTGGGCCGGGACAGGGGGCTTGGCTACACCTTC; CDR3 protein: CASSLGRDRGLGYTF
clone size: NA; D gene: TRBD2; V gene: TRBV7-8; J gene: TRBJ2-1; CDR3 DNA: TGTGCCAGCAGCTTTGGGCTAGCGGGGGTTAGCTCCTACAATGAGCAGTTCTTC; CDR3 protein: CASSFGLAGVSSYNEQFF
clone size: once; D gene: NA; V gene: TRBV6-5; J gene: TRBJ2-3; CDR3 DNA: TGTGCCAGCTCTCCTAGCACAGATACGCAGTATTTT; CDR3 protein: CASSPSTDTQYF
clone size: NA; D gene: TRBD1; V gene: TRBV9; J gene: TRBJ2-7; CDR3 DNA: TGTGCCAGCAGCCCCGGGACAGGGATATACTACGAGCAGTACTTC; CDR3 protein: CASSPGTGIYYEQYF
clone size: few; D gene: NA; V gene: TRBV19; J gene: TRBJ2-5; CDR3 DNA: TGTGCCACAAAGGGTACAGGCAATACTGGGGAGACCCAGTACTTC; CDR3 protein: CATKGTGNTGETQYF
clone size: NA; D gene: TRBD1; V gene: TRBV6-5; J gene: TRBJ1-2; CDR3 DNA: TGTGCCAGCAAAAGCCAGGGGGCAATCGGGTACACCTTC; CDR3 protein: CASKSQGAIGYTF
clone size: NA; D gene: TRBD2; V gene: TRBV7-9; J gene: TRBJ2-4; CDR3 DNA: TGTGCCAGCAGCTCGGGACTAGCGGGAGGGAGCATTCAGTACTTC; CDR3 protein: CASSSGLAGGSIQYF
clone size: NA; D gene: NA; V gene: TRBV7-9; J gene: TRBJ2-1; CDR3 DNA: TGTGCCAGCAGCTTAGAACAGACCCTATCGCAGTTCTTC; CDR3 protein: CASSLEQTLSQFF
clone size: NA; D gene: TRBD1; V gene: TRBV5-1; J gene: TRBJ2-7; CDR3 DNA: TGCGCCAGCAGCTTTTCCGGGACAGCCTACGAGCAGTACTTC; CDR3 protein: CASSFSGTAYEQYF
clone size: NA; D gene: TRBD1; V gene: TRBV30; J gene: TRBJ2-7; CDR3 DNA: TGTGCCTGGAGTATAGACAGGGTTTACGAGCAGTACTTC; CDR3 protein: CAWSIDRVYEQYF
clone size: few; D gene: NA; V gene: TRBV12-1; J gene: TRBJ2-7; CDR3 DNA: TGTGCCAGCAGCGATAAAGCGGGGCCAACCACCTACGAGCAGTACTTC; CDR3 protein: CASSDKAGPTTYEQYF
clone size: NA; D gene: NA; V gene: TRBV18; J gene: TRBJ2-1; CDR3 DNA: TGTGCCAGCTCACCGCAGGGGTGGAGGTACAATGAGCAGTTCTTC; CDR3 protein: CASSPQGWRYNEQFF
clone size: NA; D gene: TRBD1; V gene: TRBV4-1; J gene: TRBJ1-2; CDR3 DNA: TGCGCCAGCAGCCTTCGGACAGGGGGCGACTATGGCTACACCTTC; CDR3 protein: CASSLRTGGDYGYTF
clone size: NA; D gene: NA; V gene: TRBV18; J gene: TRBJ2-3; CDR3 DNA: TGTGCCAGCTCACCGGGGACTGCTAGCGATACGCAGTATTTT; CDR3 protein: CASSPGTASDTQYF
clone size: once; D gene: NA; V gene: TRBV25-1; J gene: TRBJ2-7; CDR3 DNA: TGTGCCAGCAGTGATACGGGGGTCGGGACAGCGTCCTACGAGCAGTACTTC; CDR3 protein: CASSDTGVGTASYEQYF
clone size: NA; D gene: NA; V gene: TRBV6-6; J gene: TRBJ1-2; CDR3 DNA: TGTGCCAGCAGTTATGGACAGAGCCTCATCTATGGCTACACCTTC; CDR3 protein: CASSYGQSLIYGYTF
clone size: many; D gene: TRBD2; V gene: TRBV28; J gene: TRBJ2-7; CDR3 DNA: TGTGCCAGCAGTTTAGGTGGGACTAGCGGTGTCGAGCAGTACTTC; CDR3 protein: CASSLGGTSGVEQYF
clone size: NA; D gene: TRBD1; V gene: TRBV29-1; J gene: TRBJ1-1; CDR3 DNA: TGCAGCGTTGTCCGGGACAGGGGGACCACTGAAGCTTTCTTT; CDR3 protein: CSVVRDRGTTEAFF